The 15 T cell receptor beta chains below all came from one sample that was sequenced in a study of T cells in Graves' hyperthyroidism and ophthalmopathy. RNA transcripts yielded amplified TCR beta CDR3 regions. The HTBI primer set was used in a first-round RT-PCR of the TCR CDR3. TCRdb itself ran the multiplex PCR reads through MiXCR, one entry per CDR3 protein. This table has fewer than 650,000 distinct CDR3 sequences, 11% to 15% appearing once. The material sequenced was blood. These receptors originate from a woman aged 40 to 50 with Graves' hyperthyroidism.

This clonotype has only a few counts. V usage is TRBV28 and J usage is TRBJ2-3; TRBD2 aligns across 7 bases. Germline CDR1 is MDHEN and CDR2 is SYDVKM. J was trimmed by 1 base and V by 11 bases; bases with no gene match: 9. The CDR3 consists of 14 residues. The CDR3 DNA sequence: TGTGCCTACGGGAGGTTCGACCGCACAGATACGCAGTATTTT. It encodes CAYGRFDRTDTQYF. Filled out from reference TRBV28 and TRBJ2-3, the complete variable domain reads DVKVTQSSRYLVKRTGEKVFLECVQDMDHENMFWYRQDPGLGLRLIYFSYDVKMKEKGDIPEGYSVSREKKERFSLILESASTNQTSMYLCAYGRFDRTDTQYFGPGTRLTVL.

This clonotype came up a few times. V and J are TRBV9 and TRBJ2-3; possible D gene TRBD1, 5 bases. The germline V and J ends were trimmed by 4 bases and 4 bases, with 13 bases remaining between them. Germline assignment: CDR1 SGDLS and CDR2 YYNGEE. The CDR3 is 14 residues long. CDR3 nucleotides: TGTGCCAGCAGCCCGAAAGGGGCCCCAGATACGCAGTATTTT. This sequence encodes CASSPKGAPDTQYF.

The table lists this clonotype with a few counts. This chain connects TRBV5-1 to TRBJ2-7, with D perhaps TRBD1 or TRBD2 (5 bases each). V was shortened by 4 bases and J by 0 bases, with 17 bases between the two germline ends. The germline V gene encodes CDR1 SGHRS and CDR2 YFSETQ. The CDR3 is made up of 16 amino acids. The CDR3 DNA follows: TGCGCCAGCAGCGGTTCCGGGACCCAAAGCTCCTACGAGCAGTACTTC. The encoded protein is CASSGSGTQSSYEQYF.

This clonotype was detected ten times or more. V gene TRBV2 combines with J gene TRBJ2-7, with unresolved D. Germline V gene data show CDR1 as SNHLY and CDR2 as FYNNEI. Between the trimmed V and J ends, which lost 6 bases and 2 bases, there was a span of 2 bases. The CDR3 is 10 amino acids. The CDR3 coding sequence is TGTGCCAGCAGGGCCTACGAGCAGTACTTC. This encodes CASRAYEQYF. Using reference TRBV2 and TRBJ2-7 for the parts outside the CDR3, the full variable domain is EPEVTQTPSHQVTQMGQEVILRCVPISNHLYFYWYRQILGQKVEFLVSFYNNEISEKSEIFDDQFSVERPDGSNFTLKIRSTKLEDSAMYFCASRAYEQYFGPGTRLTVT.

This clonotype was seen ten or more times. V gene TRBV7-9 combines with J gene TRBJ2-7; D gene uncertain. The CDR3 has 12 amino acids. V was clipped by 5 bases and J by 5 bases, with 10 bases between them. Germline V lookup: CDR1 SEHNR, CDR2 FQNEAQ (reference sequence). CDR3 nucleotide sequence: TGTGCCAGCAGCCCTGGACCCGACGAGCAGTACTTC. Encoded protein: CASSPGPDEQYF.

Note on this clonotype: The junction does not match germline at one end; this may be a read error. The J gene is TRBJ2-2, the V gene TRBV7-9; D is unresolved. The CDR3 is made up of 14 amino acids. Germline-derived CDR1 and CDR2 are SEHNR and FQNEAQ (reference sequence). The CDR3 sequence: CASRNTLGTGELFF. In DNA form, the CDR3 reads TGCGCCAGCAGGAACACCCTGGGAACCGGGGAGCTGTTTTTT.

This chain uses TRBV2 with TRBJ1-6; D is undetermined. Trimming removed 6 bases from V and 14 bases from J, with 8 bases in between. The CDR3 length is 10 residues. Per the germline V gene, CDR1 is SNHLY and CDR2 is FYNNEI. CDR3 sequence: CASREGSLHF. CDR3 sequence (DNA): TGTGCCAGCAGAGAGGGTTCCCTCCACTTT.

This clonotype was observed many times. The chain links TRBV15 to TRBJ2-7, with 10 bases matching TRBD1. CDR1 and CDR2 (germline): LNHNV, YYDKDF (reference sequence). This CDR3 has 15 amino acids. J gave up 3 bases and V 2 bases, and 4 bases lay outside the gene matches. In nucleotides, the CDR3 is TGTGCCACCAGCAGAACCGGGACAGGGGACTACGAGCAGTACTTC. It specifies CATSRTGTGDYEQYF. Full variable domain (missing parts from reference TRBV15 and TRBJ2-7): DAMVIQNPRYQVTQFGKPVTLSCSQTLNHNVMYWYQQKSSQAPKLLFHYYDKDFNNEADTPDNFQSRRPNTSFCFLDIRSPGLGDTAMYLCATSRTGTGDYEQYFGPGTRLTVT.

This clonotype was picked up a small number of times. The DNA for the CDR3 is TGCGCCAGCAGGGAGGTAACTAGCACAGATACGCAGTATTTT. This codes for CASREVTSTDTQYF. The gene calls are TRBV5-1 and TRBJ2-3; D might be TRBD2 (5 bases). Germline CDR1 reads SGHRS; CDR2 reads YFSETQ. V was trimmed by 5 bases and J by 0 bases, leaving 10 bases between them. The CDR3 runs 14 residues.

This clonotype came up many times. The chain has TRBV7-3 and TRBJ2-2, with no clear D. V was cut by 0 bases and J by 1 base, with 3 bases left in between. The germline gives CDR1 SGHTA, CDR2 FQGTGA. The CDR3 has 14 amino acids. The CDR3 DNA follows: TGTGCCAGCAGCTTAACCATGAACACCGGGGAGCTGTTTTTT. This translates into CASSLTMNTGELFF.

The sample holds many counts of this clonotype. For the CDR3, the DNA is TGTGCCACTGTGGAGGGCGCATTGGACACTGAAGCTTTCTTT. Translation: CATVEGALDTEAFF. The chain employs TRBV2 and TRBJ1-1; D unclear. Trimming removed 10 bases at V and 3 bases at J, with 18 bases between. The length of the CDR3 is 14 residues. Looked up from germline, CDR1 is SNHLY and CDR2 is FYNNEI.

This clonotype was detected many times. This chain links TRBV20-1 with TRBJ2-1; 12 nucleotides line up with TRBD2. Germline V lookup: CDR1 DFQATT, CDR2 SNEGSKA (reference sequence). The CDR3 spans 15 residues. Trimming removed 1 base from V and 8 bases from J; junction bases left unmatched: 6. DNA of the CDR3: TGCAGTGCTAGAGGGACTAGCGGGACGCAATATGAGCAGTTCTTC. It codes for CSARGTSGTQYEQFF.

This clonotype was observed a few times. The gene calls are TRBV6-1 and TRBJ2-1, with 11 bases aligning to TRBD2. This CDR3 is 17 amino acids long. Germline trimming cut 7 bases from V and 9 bases from J; bases unmatched to any gene: 17. The germline CDR1 and CDR2 sequences are MNHNS and SASEGT. CDR3 amino acids: CASTRLGASGRSVEQFF. The CDR3 DNA sequence: TGTGCCAGCACCCGCCTGGGGGCTAGCGGGAGGTCGGTTGAGCAGTTCTTC.

This clonotype was seen many times. The V gene is TRBV28, the J gene TRBJ2-1; perhaps TRBD2 as D (7 bases). Germline V gives CDR1 MDHEN, CDR2 SYDVKM. With 2 bases removed from V and 2 bases from J, the gap between germline ends came to 10 bases. The CDR3 runs 15 residues. The CDR3 bases are TGTGCCAGCAGTTTACCGGGGGGCGCCTACAATGAGCAGTTCTTC. Protein: CASSLPGGAYNEQFF.

In this sample, this clonotype turned up many times. V is TRBV18 and J is TRBJ2-2; the D is unclear. This CDR3 comprises 15 residues. V shed 1 base and J shed 0 bases, with 6 bases lying between them. CDR1 and CDR2 from the germline V gene are KGHSH and LQKENI. This chain's CDR3 is CASSPLLANTGELFF. CDR3 DNA sequence: TGTGCCAGCTCACCACTCCTAGCGAACACCGGGGAGCTGTTTTTT.